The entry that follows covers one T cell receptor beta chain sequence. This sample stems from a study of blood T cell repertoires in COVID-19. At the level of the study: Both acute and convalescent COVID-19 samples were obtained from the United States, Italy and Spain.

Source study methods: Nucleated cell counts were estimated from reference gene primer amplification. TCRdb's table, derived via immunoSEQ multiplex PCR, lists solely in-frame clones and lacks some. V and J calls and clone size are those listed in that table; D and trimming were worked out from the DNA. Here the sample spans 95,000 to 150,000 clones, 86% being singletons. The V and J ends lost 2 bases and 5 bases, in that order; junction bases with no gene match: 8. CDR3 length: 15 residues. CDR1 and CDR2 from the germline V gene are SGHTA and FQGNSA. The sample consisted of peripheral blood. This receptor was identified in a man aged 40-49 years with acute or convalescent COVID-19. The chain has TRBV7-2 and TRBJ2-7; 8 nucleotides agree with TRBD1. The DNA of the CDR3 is TGTGCCAGCAGCTTAAGGACAGGGTGGGGGCACGAGCAGTACTTC. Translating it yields CASSLRTGWGHEQYF.